These T cell receptor beta chains were read from a single sample in a study of blood T cells in healthy people across ages. Each CDR3 protein is one row after TCRdb ran MiXCR on the 5' RACE reads. The table includes 800,000 to 950,000 distinct CDR3 sequences, approximately 32% detected once. This sample was also put to use in a study of T cells of mothers and their children.

Input material: blood. The source is a middle-aged woman in good health. CDR3s include the opening cysteine and the closing phenylalanine or tryptophan. The order of the fields is D gene, V gene, J gene, clone size, CDR3 protein, CDR3 DNA. D genes are given only for firm matches. Clone size is given for some rows only: seen once, a few or many times, or a class if the clone is expanded.

D gene: -
V gene: TRBV5-1
J gene: TRBJ2-7
clone size: -
CDR3 protein: CASSLDGISSYEQYF
CDR3 DNA: TGCGCCAGCAGCTTGGATGGGATTTCCTCCTACGAGCAGTACTTC

D gene: -
V gene: TRBV7-2
J gene: TRBJ1-2
clone size: few
CDR3 protein: CASSSAAGPVYGYTF
CDR3 DNA: TGTGCCAGCAGCTCAGCCGCAGGGCCGGTCTATGGCTACACCTTC

D gene: -
V gene: TRBV9
J gene: TRBJ2-1
clone size: -
CDR3 protein: CASSSHHVGLYNEQFF
CDR3 DNA: TGTGCCAGCAGCTCACACCACGTGGGACTGTACAATGAGCAGTTCTTC

D gene: TRBD1
V gene: TRBV28
J gene: TRBJ2-3
clone size: -
CDR3 protein: CASSAQTGGTDTQYF
CDR3 DNA: TGTGCCAGCAGTGCCCAGACAGGGGGCACAGATACGCAGTATTTT

D gene: TRBD2
V gene: TRBV7-2
J gene: TRBJ2-7
clone size: many
CDR3 protein: CASKPTLAGKTGEQYF
CDR3 DNA: TGTGCCAGCAAACCGACCCTAGCGGGGAAAACGGGCGAGCAGTACTTC

D gene: TRBD1
V gene: TRBV20-1
J gene: TRBJ2-1
clone size: -
CDR3 protein: CSARPFDRGDEQFF
CDR3 DNA: TGCAGTGCTAGGCCCTTCGACAGGGGAGATGAGCAGTTCTTC

D gene: -
V gene: TRBV20-1
J gene: TRBJ2-6
clone size: -
CDR3 protein: CSAARGPGANVLTF
CDR3 DNA: TGCAGTGCCGCCAGGGGTCCAGGGGCCAACGTCCTGACTTTC

D gene: TRBD2
V gene: TRBV5-1
J gene: TRBJ2-3
clone size: few
CDR3 protein: CASSLVAGDGTDTQYF
CDR3 DNA: TGCGCCAGCAGCTTGGTAGCGGGGGATGGCACAGATACGCAGTATTTT

D gene: -
V gene: TRBV7-9
J gene: TRBJ1-1
clone size: -
CDR3 protein: CASSLLAGNGEAFF
CDR3 DNA: TGTGCCAGCAGCTTATTAGCGGGGAACGGTGAAGCTTTCTTT

D gene: -
V gene: TRBV27
J gene: TRBJ2-1
clone size: -
CDR3 protein: CASSSTDNEQFF
CDR3 DNA: TGTGCCAGCAGCTCGACCGACAATGAGCAGTTCTTC

D gene: -
V gene: TRBV29-1
J gene: TRBJ2-6
clone size: few
CDR3 protein: CSVGLSSGANVLTF
CDR3 DNA: TGCAGCGTTGGACTGAGCTCTGGGGCCAACGTCCTGACTTTC